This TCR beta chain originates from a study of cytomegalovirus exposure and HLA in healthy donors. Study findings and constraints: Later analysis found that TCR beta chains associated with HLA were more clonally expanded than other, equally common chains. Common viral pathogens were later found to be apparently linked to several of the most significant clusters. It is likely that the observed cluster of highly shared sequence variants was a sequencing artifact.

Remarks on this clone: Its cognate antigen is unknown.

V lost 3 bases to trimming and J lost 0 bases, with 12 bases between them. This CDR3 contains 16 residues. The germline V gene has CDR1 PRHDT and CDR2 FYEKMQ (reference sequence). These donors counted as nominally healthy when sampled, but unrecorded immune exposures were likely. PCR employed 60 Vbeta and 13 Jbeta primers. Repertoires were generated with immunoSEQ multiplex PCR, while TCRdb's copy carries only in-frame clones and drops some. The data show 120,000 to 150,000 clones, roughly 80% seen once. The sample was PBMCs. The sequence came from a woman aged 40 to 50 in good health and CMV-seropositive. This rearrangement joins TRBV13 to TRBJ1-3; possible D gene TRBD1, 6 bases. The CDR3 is CASSFPGAPSGNTIYF. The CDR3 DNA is TGTGCCAGCAGCTTCCCAGGGGCCCCCTCTGGAAACACCATATATTTT. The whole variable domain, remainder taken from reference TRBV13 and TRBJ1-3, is AAGVIQSPRHLIKEKRETATLKCYPIPRHDTVYWYQQGPGQDPQFLISFYEKMQSDKGSIPDRFSAQQFSDYHSELNMSSLELGDSALYFCASSFPGAPSGNTIYFGEGSWLTVV.